This note documents a single TCR beta chain sequence. This clonotype appeared many times. Its antigen remains undetermined. No clone much larger than this one lies a single base away; base qualities are absent. The library was generated by PCR. Sequencer: Illumina HiSeq 2500. TCR library preparation used molecular barcoding, with unique molecular identifiers applied to normalize quantification of the TCRbeta repertoire. TCRdb handled the public reads itself, with Q25 trimming in fastp and clone calling in MiXCR, and kept productive beta chains. A single entry per CDR3 protein holds the most common genes and DNA from its merged rows. Counted in this sample were approximately 490,000 distinct CDR3 sequences; 10% to 13% of them appeared once. The ten largest clones capture roughly 2% of the sample. The sample comes from a study of T-cell reconstitution after alpha-beta-depleted transplantation in children (dated by TCRdb to 2016 to 2017). For context, the study as a whole: The study quantitatively tracked T-cell immune reconstitution after TCRalphabeta/CD19-depleted allogeneic hematopoietic cell transplantation in children using TCR repertoire profiling. Beyond this particular receptor, the publication reports: In some patients, the high TCRbeta diversity seen at day 60 was put down to recipient T cells and intrathymic progenitors that had survived conditioning. Apparently early alphabetaT-cell count recovery about two months after transplant reportedly relied on only several hundred rapidly expanded clones derived from non-depleted graft cells. Over the following months the frequencies of hyperexpanded clones went down, and after one year T-cell counts and TCRbeta diversity were mostly credited to newly produced T cells.

The CDR3 covers 14 residues, taking in both the cysteine and the phenylalanine. Only the CDR3 part of the read is kept: 42 bases, read in frame from the first base. Via the germline V gene, CDR1 is KGHDR and CDR2 SFDVKD. V gives up 5 bases and J gives up 0 bases, and the segment between their germline ends measures 9 bases. The treatment or condition label for this specimen denotes: allogeneic hematopoietic cell transplantation with graft depleted of TCRalphabeta T cells and CD19 B cells. The transplant recipients were children given TCRalphabeta/CD19-depleted allogeneic hematopoietic cell grafts. The chain uses TRBV24-1 and TRBJ2-5, with the D call perhaps TRBD1 or TRBD2, each one matching 5 bases. Sequencing used PBMCs, obtained before TCRalphabeta/CD19-depleted stem cell transplant. The clonotype originates from a child aged 2 to 15 with inherited bone marrow failure, due to receive a stem cell transplant. In nucleotides, the sequence is TGTGCCACCAGTGTCGGGACGGACCAAGAGACCCAGTACTTC. It translates as CATSVGTDQETQYF.